This TCR beta chain was retrieved from a study of CXCR3-negative and CXCR3-positive naive CD8 T cells. Background on the study: Summed over all libraries, TRB reads came to about 130 million, with about 1.5 +/- 0.3 million per library. Overall study findings and caveats: Against CXCR3-negative naive cells, CXCR3-positive naive cells showed more hydrophobic TRB CDR3s.

Carrying UMI labels, the TRB cDNA libraries were prepared through 5' RACE. TCRdb re-called the 5' RACE reads and catalogs CDR3 proteins one per entry, DNA excluded. The ten top clones account for more than 0.45%, within a sample of some 60,000 distinct CDR3 sequences. Germline CDR1 reads LNHDA; CDR2 reads SQIVND (reference sequence). There are 17 residues in the CDR3. Notes on this clonotype: Its antigen is currently unknown.

The genes are TRBV19 and TRBJ2-2; with no DNA, the TCRdb D assignment of TRBD1 cannot be verified. Material: naive CXCR3+ CD8+ T cells from blood. Subset defined: CD45RO-CCR7+CD27+CD95- naive CD8+ T cells expressing CXCR3 (TNR3+). The sequence was collected from a human donor in good health. Some clones in this sample may be carry-over from other donors' samples. CDR3 in amino acids: CASSPILPTGTAGELFF.